One sample yielded the 10 T cell receptor beta chains listed below, sequenced in a study of shared clonotypes between healthy human individuals (dated by TCRdb to between 2020 and 2021). Libraries were constructed by the immunoSEQ multiplex PCR assay. The source is immuneACCESS, and TCRdb retained only in-frame sequences with V and J called. Part of the clones is not carried over; for the studies checked, unresolved V genes explain less than half of this, and the remainder is unexplained. Counted in this sample were approximately 1,000,000 clones; approximately 75% of them appeared once. Jointly, the top ten make up 0.89% of the sample. The sample taken for sequencing was memory CD4+ T cells from PBMCs. The cell subset or site label here, explained by the study, means: CD45RA-negative fraction. These TCRs come from a young man in good health. Some clones in this sample may be carry-over from other donors' samples.

This rearrangement joins TRBV6-1 to TRBJ2-1; D is possibly TRBD1 or TRBD2 (5 bases each). The CDR3 contains 14 residues. Per germline, CDR1 MNHNS and CDR2 SASEGT. The V end lost 2 bases, the J end lost 8 bases, and 13 bases lay between the germline ends. CDR3 DNA: TGTGCCAGCAGTGAAAAGTCCCGGGGCGATGAGCAGTTCTTC. Translating it yields CASSEKSRGDEQFF.

This rearrangement joins TRBV28 to TRBJ2-7; D gene ambiguous. This CDR3 has 14 amino acids. V was shortened by 5 bases and J by 5 bases, with 16 bases between the two germline ends. Looked up from germline, CDR1 is MDHEN and CDR2 is SYDVKM. For the CDR3, the DNA is TGTGCCAGCAGTCCCCTCGGCCCGGGTGACGAGCAGTACTTC. This gives the protein CASSPLGPGDEQYF.

The chain has TRBV28 and TRBJ1-1; the D is unclear. The CDR3 runs 18 residues. V was pared by 6 bases and J by 4 bases, with 27 bases between. Germline V gives CDR1 MDHEN, CDR2 SYDVKM. CDR3 nucleotides: TGTGCCAGCAGCCCATTAATAAAGCGGTTCGGCAGCCGCACTGAAGCTTTCTTT. Translating it yields CASSPLIKRFGSRTEAFF.

As regards this clone: The same CDR3 can be traced to other DNA sequences in this sample. The V gene is TRBV19, the J gene TRBJ2-7; 14 bases are shared with TRBD2. Trimming removed 4 bases from V and 3 bases from J; junction bases left unmatched: 2. CDR3 length: 15 amino acids. Germline V gene lookup returns CDR1 LNHDA and CDR2 SQIVND (reference sequence). As DNA, the CDR3 is TGTGCCAGTAGTACCGGACTAGCGGGAGGCTACGAGCAGTACTTC. It translates to CASSTGLAGGYEQYF.

With regard to this clone: It may be a read error: a sequence one base away is much more abundant. The J gene is TRBJ2-5, the V gene TRBV29-1; weak D call: TRBD2 (6 bases). Germline V lookup: CDR1 SQVTM, CDR2 ANQGSEA. This CDR3 comprises 13 residues. The DNA for the CDR3 is TGCGGCGTGGGGGGTTGGGCCCAAGAGACCCAGTACTTC. It is translated as CGVGGWAQETQYF. Full variable domain (rest looked up from reference TRBV29-1 and TRBJ2-5): SAVISQKPSRDICQRGTSLTIQCQVDSQVTMMFWYRQQPGQSLTLIATANQGSEATYESGFVIDKFPISRPNLTFSTLTVSNMSPEDSSIYLCGVGGWAQETQYFGPGTRLLVL.

The chain joins TRBV2 to TRBJ2-2, with D perhaps matching TRBD1 (6 bases). Trimming shortened V by 6 bases and J by 2 bases, and 16 bases separated the two germline ends. CDR3 length equals 16 residues. Germline loops: CDR1 SNHLY, CDR2 FYNNEI. DNA for the CDR3: TGTGCCAGCAGCGAACCCCGGACAGCTAACACCGGGGAGCTGTTTTTT. The encoded protein is CASSEPRTANTGELFF.

The J gene is TRBJ2-5, the V gene TRBV18, with a weak D call TRBD2 (5 bases). The J call may be incorrect, as the DNA end agrees better with TRBJ2-7. This CDR3 region has 13 residues. The germline V gene encodes CDR1 KGHSH and CDR2 LQKENI. The chain's CDR3 is CASSPARTGEQYF. CDR3 nucleotide sequence: TGTGCCAGCTCACCCGCTCGGACTGGCGAGCAGTACTTC.

The genes are TRBV18 and TRBJ2-3; TRBD2 agrees at 11 bases. The V and J ends lost 5 bases and 5 bases, in that order; junction bases with no gene match: 18. CDR3 size: 19 residues. Per the germline V gene, CDR1 is KGHSH and CDR2 is LQKENI. The CDR3 DNA reads as TGTGCCAGCTCAAAACTTGCGACTAGCGGGACCCGACAGAGAGATACGCAGTATTTT. Translation gives CASSKLATSGTRQRDTQYF. The full variable domain, rest sourced from reference TRBV18 and TRBJ2-3, is NAGVMQNPRHLVRRRGQEARLRCSPMKGHSHVYWYRQLPEEGLKFMVYLQKENIIDESGMPKERFSAEFPKEGPSILRIQQVVRGDSAAYFCASSKLATSGTRQRDTQYFGPGTRLTVL.

The chain uses TRBV29-1 and TRBJ2-1; D is perhaps TRBD2 (5 bases). There are 12 residues in the CDR3. The germline V gene has CDR1 SQVTM and CDR2 ANQGSEA. The V end was cut by 4 bases, the J end by 4 bases, with 8 bases between. The CDR3 region is CSVVEGYNEQFF. The CDR3 bases are TGCAGCGTTGTTGAGGGATACAATGAGCAGTTCTTC.

V usage is TRBV5-1 and J usage is TRBJ2-4; TRBD1 might be the D (5 bases). Trimming left V 5 bases short and J 11 bases short, with 11 bases between. Germline CDR1 SGHRS, CDR2 YFSETQ. The CDR3 sequence is 11 residues long. Written as DNA, the CDR3 is TGCGCCAGCAGATCCGGACAACTTCAGTACTTC. Translation: CASRSGQLQYF.